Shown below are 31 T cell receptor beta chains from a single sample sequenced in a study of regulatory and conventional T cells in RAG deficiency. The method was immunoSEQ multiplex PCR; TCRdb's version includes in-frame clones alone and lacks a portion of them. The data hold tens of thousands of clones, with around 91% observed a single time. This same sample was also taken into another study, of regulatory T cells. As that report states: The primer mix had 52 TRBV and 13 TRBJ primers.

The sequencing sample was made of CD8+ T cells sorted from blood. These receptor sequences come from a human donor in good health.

The DNA of the CDR3 is TGCGCCAGCAGCCAAGCGTTTTCCGGGACCTCTGGGGAGCTGTTTTTT. It is translated as CASSQAFSGTSGELFF. V is TRBV4-1 and J is TRBJ2-2; D possibly matches TRBD1 or TRBD2 (5 bases each). Trimming took off 1 base at V and 8 bases at J, with 17 bases between the two ends. Germline V lookup: CDR1 MGHRA, CDR2 YSYEKL. This CDR3 has 16 residues.

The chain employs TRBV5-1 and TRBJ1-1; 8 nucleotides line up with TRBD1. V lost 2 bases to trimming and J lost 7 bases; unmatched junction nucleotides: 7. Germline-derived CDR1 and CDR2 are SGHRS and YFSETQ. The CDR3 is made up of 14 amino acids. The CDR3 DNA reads TGCGCCAGCAGCTTAAATACAGGGGGGCATGAAGCTTTCTTT. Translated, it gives CASSLNTGGHEAFF.

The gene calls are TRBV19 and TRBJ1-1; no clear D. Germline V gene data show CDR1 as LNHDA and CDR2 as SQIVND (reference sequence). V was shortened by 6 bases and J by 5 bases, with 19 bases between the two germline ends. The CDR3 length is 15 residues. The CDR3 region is CASSSLSGAWTEAFF. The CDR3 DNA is TGTGCCAGTAGCAGCCTTTCGGGAGCCTGGACTGAAGCTTTCTTT.

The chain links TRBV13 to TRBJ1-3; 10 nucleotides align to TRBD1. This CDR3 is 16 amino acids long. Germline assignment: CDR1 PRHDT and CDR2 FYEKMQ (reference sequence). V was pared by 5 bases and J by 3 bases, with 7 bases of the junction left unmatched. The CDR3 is CASSHSDRGHGNTIYF. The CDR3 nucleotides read TGTGCCAGCAGCCATTCCGACAGGGGGCATGGAAACACCATATATTTT.

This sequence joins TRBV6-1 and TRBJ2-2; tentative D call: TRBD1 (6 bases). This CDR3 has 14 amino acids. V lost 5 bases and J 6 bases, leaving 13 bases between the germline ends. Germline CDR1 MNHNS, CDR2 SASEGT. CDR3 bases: TGTGCCAGCAGTCTACTGACAGGTTCCGGGGAGCTGTTTTTT. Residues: CASSLLTGSGELFF.

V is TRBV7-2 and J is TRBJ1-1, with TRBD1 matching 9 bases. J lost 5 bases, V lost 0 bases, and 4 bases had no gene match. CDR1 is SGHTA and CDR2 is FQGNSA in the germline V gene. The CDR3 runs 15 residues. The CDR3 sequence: CASSLAQGARTEAFF. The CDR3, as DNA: TGTGCCAGCAGCTTAGCACAGGGGGCGAGAACTGAAGCTTTCTTT.

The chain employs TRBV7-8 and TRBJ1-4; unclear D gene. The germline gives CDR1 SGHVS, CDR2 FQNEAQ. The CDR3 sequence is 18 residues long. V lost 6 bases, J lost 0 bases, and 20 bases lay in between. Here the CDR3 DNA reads TGTGCCAGCAGAGAAAATTCTTATGGCTTCTCAACTAATGAAAAACTGTTTTTT. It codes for CASRENSYGFSTNEKLFF. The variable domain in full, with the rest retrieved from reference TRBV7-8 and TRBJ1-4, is GAGVSQSPRYKVAKRGQDVALRCDPISGHVSLFWYQQALGQGPEFLTYFQNEAQLDKSGLPSDRFFAERPEGSVSTLKIQRTQQEDSAVYLCASRENSYGFSTNEKLFFGSGTQLSVL.

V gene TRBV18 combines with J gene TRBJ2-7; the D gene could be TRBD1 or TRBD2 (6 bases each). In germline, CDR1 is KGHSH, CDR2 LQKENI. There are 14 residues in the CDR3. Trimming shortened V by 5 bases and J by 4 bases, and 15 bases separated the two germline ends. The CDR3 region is CASSLKGGIYEQYF. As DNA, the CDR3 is TGTGCCAGCTCATTGAAAGGGGGGATATACGAGCAGTACTTC. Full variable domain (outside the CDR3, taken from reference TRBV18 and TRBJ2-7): NAGVMQNPRHLVRRRGQEARLRCSPMKGHSHVYWYRQLPEEGLKFMVYLQKENIIDESGMPKERFSAEFPKEGPSILRIQQVVRGDSAAYFCASSLKGGIYEQYFGPGTRLTVT.

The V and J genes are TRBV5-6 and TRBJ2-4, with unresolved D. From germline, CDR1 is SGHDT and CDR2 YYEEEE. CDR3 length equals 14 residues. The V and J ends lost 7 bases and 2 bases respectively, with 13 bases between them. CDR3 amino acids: CASSTGASKNIQYF. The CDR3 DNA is TGTGCCAGCTCGACCGGAGCTTCCAAAAACATTCAGTACTTC.

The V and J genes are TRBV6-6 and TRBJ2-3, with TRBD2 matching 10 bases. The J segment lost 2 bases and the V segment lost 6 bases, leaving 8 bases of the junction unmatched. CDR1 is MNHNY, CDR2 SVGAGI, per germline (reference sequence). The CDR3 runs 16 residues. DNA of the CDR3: TGTGCCAGCAGCAATGGACTAGCGGTTATCACAGATACGCAGTATTTT. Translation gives CASSNGLAVITDTQYF.

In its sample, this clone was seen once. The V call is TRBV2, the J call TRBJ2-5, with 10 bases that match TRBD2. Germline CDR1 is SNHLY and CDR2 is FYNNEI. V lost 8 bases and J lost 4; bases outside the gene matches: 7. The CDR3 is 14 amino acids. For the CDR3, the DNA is TGTGCCAGCTGCCCGGGACTAGCGACAGAGACCCAGTACTTC. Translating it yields CASCPGLATETQYF. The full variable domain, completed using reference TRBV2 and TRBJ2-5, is EPEVTQTPSHQVTQMGQEVILRCVPISNHLYFYWYRQILGQKVEFLVSFYNNEISEKSEIFDDQFSVERPDGSNFTLKIRSTKLEDSAMYFCASCPGLATETQYFGPGTRLLVL.

The CDR3 region has the DNA TGTGCCAGCAGCTTGGACAGACCAGATACGCAGTATTTT. It translates to CASSLDRPDTQYF. The chain links TRBV5-6 to TRBJ2-3; no firm D call. Trimming left V 0 bases short and J 4 bases short, with 6 bases between. This CDR3 region has 13 residues. Germline CDR1 is SGHDT and CDR2 is YYEEEE.

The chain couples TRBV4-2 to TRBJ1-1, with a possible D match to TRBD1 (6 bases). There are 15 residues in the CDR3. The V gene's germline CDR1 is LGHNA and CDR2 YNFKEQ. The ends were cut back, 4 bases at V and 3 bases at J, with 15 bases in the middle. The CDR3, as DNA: TGTGCCAGCAGCCGAAACAGGGCTGAGGACACTGAAGCTTTCTTT. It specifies CASSRNRAEDTEAFF.

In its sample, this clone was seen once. DNA of the CDR3: TGCGCCAGCAGCTTGGCCAACAGGGGGGGTAGCGGCTACACCTTC. Protein sequence: CASSLANRGGSGYTF. The V and J genes are TRBV5-1 and TRBJ1-2; 8 bases align to TRBD1. CDR3 length: 15 residues. In germline, CDR1 is SGHRS, CDR2 YFSETQ. The J segment lost 8 bases and the V segment lost 0 bases, leaving 9 bases of the junction unmatched.

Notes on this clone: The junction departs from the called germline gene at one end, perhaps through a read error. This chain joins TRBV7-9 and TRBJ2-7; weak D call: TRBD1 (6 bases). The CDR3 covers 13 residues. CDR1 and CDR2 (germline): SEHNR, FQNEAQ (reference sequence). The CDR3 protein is CASSLASRQGYFF. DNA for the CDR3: TGTGCCAGCAGCTTAGCTTCCCGTCAGGGGTACTTTTTC.

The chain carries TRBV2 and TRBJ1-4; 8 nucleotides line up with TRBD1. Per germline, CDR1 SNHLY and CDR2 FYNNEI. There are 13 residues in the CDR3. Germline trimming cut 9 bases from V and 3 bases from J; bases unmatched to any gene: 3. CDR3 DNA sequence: TGTGCCAGTAAACAGGGGGCTAATGAAAAACTGTTTTTT. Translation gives CASKQGANEKLFF.

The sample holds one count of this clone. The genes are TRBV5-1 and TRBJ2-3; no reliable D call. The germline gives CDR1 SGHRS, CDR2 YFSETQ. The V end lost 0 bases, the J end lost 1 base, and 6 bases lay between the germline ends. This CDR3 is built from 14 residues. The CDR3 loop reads CASSLDLRTDTQYF. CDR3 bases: TGCGCCAGCAGCTTGGACTTGCGCACAGATACGCAGTATTTT.

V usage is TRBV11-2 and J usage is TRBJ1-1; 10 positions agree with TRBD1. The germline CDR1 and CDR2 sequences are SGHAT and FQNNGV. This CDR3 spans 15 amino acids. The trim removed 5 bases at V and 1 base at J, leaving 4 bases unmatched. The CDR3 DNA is TGTGCCAGCAGCGGTTGGACAGGGGGGAACACTGAAGCTTTCTTT. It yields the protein CASSGWTGGNTEAFF.

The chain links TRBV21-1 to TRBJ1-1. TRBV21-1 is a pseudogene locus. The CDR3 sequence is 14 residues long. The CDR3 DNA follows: TGTGCCAGCAGCGGGAGGGGTGGCCACACTGAAGCTTTCTTT. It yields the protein CASSGRGGHTEAFF.

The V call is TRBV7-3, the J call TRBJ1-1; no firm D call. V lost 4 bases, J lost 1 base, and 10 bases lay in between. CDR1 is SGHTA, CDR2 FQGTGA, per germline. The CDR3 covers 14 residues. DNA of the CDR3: TGTGCCAGCAGCTGGGGTATAGGGAACACTGAAGCTTTCTTT. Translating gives CASSWGIGNTEAFF.

The CDR3 DNA follows: TGTGCCAGTGTGGGACAGGGAATCAATCAGCCCCAGCATTTT. It is translated as CASVGQGINQPQHF. V usage is TRBV19 and J usage is TRBJ1-5; 9 bases align to TRBD1. This CDR3 comprises 14 residues. The J segment lost 3 bases and the V segment lost 8 bases, leaving 5 bases of the junction unmatched. Germline CDR1 is LNHDA and CDR2 is SQIVND (reference sequence).

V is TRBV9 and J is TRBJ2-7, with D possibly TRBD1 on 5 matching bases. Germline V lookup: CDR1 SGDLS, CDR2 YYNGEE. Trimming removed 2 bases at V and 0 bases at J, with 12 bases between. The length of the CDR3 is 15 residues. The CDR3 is CASSVDQGISYEQYF. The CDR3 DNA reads TGTGCCAGCAGCGTGGACCAGGGTATCTCCTACGAGCAGTACTTC.

The CDR3 DNA sequence: TGTGCCACATCTTGGGGGCCCAGCAATGAGCAGTTCTTC. This codes for CATSWGPSNEQFF. V and J are TRBV19 and TRBJ2-1; D is perhaps TRBD1 (6 bases). The CDR3 length is 13 residues. CDR1 is LNHDA, CDR2 SQIVND, per germline (reference sequence). The V end was cut by 10 bases, the J end by 6 bases, with 16 bases between.

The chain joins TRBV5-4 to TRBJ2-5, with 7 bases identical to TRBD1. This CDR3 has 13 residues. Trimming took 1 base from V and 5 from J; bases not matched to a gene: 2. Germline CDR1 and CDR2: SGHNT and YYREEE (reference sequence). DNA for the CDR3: TGTGCCAGCAGCTTGACAGGGGTGGAGACCCAGTACTTC. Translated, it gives CASSLTGVETQYF.

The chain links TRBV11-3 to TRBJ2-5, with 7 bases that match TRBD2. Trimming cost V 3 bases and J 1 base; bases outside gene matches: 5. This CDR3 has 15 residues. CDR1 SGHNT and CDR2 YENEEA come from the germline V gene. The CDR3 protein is CASSFETSPQETQYF. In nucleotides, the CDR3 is TGTGCCAGCAGCTTCGAGACTAGCCCCCAAGAGACCCAGTACTTC.

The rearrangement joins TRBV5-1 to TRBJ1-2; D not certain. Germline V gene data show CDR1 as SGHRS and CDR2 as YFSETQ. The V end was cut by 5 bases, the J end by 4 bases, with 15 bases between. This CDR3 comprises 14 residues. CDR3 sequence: CASRREIQFYGYTF. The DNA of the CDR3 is TGCGCCAGCAGGAGAGAGATACAATTCTATGGCTACACCTTC.

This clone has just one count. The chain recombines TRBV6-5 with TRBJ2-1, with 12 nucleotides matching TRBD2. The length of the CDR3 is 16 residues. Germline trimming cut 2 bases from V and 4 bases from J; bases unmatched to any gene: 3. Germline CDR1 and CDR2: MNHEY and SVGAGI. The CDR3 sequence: CASSYDLAGGYNEQFF. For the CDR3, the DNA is TGTGCCAGCAGTTACGATCTAGCGGGGGGGTACAATGAGCAGTTCTTC.

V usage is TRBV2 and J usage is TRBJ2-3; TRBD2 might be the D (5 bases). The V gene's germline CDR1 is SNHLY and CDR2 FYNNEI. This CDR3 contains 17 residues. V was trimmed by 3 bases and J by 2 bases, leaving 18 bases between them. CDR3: CASSEGLANGNTDTQYF. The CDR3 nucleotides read TGTGCCAGCAGTGAGGGCCTAGCCAACGGAAACACAGATACGCAGTATTTT.

For the CDR3, the DNA is TGTGCCAGCAGTCCAGGACTAGCGGGGCCGGGAGGAGATACGCAGTATTTT. Translation: CASSPGLAGPGGDTQYF. The V call is TRBV27, the J call TRBJ2-3, with 12 bases aligning to TRBD2. Germline V gene lookup returns CDR1 MNHEY and CDR2 SMNVEV (reference sequence). There are 17 residues in the CDR3. V lost 5 bases to trimming and J lost 5 bases; unmatched junction nucleotides: 11.

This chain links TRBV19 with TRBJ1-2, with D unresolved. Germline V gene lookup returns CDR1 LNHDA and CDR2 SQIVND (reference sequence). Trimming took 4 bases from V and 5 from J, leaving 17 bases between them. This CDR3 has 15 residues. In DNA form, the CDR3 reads TGTGCCAGTAGTACCACCACGGAAGATATTTATGGCTACACCTTC. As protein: CASSTTTEDIYGYTF.

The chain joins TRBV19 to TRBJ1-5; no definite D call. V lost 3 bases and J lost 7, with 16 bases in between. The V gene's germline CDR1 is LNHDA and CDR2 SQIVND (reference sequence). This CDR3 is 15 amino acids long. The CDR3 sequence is CASSMGVGLVQPQHF. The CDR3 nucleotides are TGTGCCAGTAGTATGGGTGTGGGCTTGGTACAGCCCCAGCATTTT.